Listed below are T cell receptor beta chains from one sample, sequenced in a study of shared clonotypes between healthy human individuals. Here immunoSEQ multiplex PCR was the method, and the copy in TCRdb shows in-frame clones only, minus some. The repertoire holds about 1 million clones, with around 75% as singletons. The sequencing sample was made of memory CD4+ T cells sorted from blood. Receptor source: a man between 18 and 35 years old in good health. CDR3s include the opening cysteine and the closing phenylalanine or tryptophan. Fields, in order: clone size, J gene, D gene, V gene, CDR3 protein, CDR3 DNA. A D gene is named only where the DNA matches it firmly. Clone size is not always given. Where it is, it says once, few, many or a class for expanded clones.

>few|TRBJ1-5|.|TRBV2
CASSEGRVWNQPQHF
TGTGCCAGCAGTGAAGGAAGGGTGTGGAATCAGCCCCAGCATTTT
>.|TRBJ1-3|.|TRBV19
CASSTDNSGNTIYF
TGTGCCAGTAGTACGGACAACTCTGGAAACACCATATATTTT
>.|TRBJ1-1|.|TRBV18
CASSPPAGPNTEAFF
TGTGCCAGCTCACCACCGGCGGGACCCAACACTGAAGCTTTCTTT
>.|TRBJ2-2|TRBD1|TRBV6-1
CASRNRDSNTGELFF
TGTGCCAGCAGAAACCGGGACAGTAACACCGGGGAGCTGTTTTTT
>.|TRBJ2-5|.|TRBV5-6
CASSFSYGETQYF
TGTGCCAGCAGCTTCAGTTATGGGGAGACCCAGTACTTC
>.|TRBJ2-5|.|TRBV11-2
CASRWSHKQETQYF
TGTGCCAGTAGATGGTCTCATAAACAAGAGACCCAGTACTTC
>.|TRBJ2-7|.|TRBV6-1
CASRGRDEQYF
TGTGCCAGCAGAGGGCGGGACGAGCAGTACTTC
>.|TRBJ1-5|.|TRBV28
CASTPQHSNQPQHF
TGTGCCAGCACCCCACAGCATAGCAATCAGCCCCAGCATTTT
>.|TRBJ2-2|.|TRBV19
CASTHRWELFF
TGTGCCAGTACCCATCGGTGGGAGCTGTTTTTT
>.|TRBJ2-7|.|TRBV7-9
CASSSDEPSYEQYF
TGTGCCAGCAGCTCAGACGAGCCCTCCTACGAGCAGTACTTC
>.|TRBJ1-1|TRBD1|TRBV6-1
CASSTRDRGSEAFF
TGTGCCAGCAGTACCCGGGACAGGGGATCTGAAGCTTTCTTT
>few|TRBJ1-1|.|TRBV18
CASSLGRSTEAFF
TGTGCCAGCTCACTCGGCCGAAGCACTGAAGCTTTCTTT
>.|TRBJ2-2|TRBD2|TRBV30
CAWSVRPWLAGDAGELFF
TGTGCCTGGAGTGTAAGGCCTTGGCTAGCGGGAGACGCCGGGGAGCTGTTTTTT
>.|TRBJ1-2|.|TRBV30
CAWSDTWVRGEYGYTF
TGTGCCTGGAGTGATACTTGGGTCAGGGGCGAGTATGGCTACACCTTC
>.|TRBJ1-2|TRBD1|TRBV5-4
CASSFGTGNNYGYTF
TGTGCCAGCAGCTTTGGGACAGGGAATAACTATGGCTACACCTTC
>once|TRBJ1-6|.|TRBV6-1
CASSEFPSGSPLHF
TGTGCCAGCAGTGAATTCCCGTCGGGCTCACCCCTCCACTTT
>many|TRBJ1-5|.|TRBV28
CASDGTQGRPQHF
TGTGCCAGCGACGGGACTCAGGGTCGGCCCCAGCATTTT
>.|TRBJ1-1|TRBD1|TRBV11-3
CASSSSWTGVDTEAFF
TGTGCCAGCAGCTCATCCTGGACAGGGGTAGACACTGAAGCTTTCTTT
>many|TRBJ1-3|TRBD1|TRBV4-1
CASSQEEVRTGVSGNTIYF
TGCGCCAGCAGCCAAGAAGAGGTGAGGACAGGGGTCTCTGGAAACACCATATATTTT
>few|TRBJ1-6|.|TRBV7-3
CASSLEGSPGSPLHF
TGTGCCAGCAGCTTAGAGGGCTCGCCTGGTTCACCCCTCCACTTT